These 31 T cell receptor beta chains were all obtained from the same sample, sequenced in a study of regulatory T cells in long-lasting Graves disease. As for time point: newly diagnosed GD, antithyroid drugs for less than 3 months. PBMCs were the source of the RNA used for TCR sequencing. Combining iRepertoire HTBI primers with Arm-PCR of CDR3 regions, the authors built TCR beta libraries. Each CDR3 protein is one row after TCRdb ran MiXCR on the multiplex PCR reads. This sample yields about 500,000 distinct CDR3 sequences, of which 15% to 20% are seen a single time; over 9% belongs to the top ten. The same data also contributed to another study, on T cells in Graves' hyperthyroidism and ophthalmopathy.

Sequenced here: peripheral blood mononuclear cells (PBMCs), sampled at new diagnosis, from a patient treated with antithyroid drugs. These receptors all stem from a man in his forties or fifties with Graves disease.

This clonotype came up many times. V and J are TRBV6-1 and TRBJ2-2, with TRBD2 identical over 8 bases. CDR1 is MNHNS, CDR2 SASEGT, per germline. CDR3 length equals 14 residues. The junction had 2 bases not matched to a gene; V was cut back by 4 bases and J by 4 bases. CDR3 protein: CASSAGRGTGELFF. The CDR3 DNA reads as TGTGCCAGCAGTGCCGGGAGGGGCACCGGGGAGCTGTTTTTT.

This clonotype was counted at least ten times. CDR3 region: CAWSQNGDGYEQYF. The DNA of the CDR3 is TGTGCCTGGAGTCAAAACGGGGATGGGTACGAGCAGTACTTC. The genes are TRBV30 and TRBJ2-7; tentatively, D is TRBD2 (5 bases). The CDR3 has 14 amino acids. The V and J ends lost 2 bases and 4 bases respectively, with 15 bases between them. Germline V gene sequence: CDR1 GTSNPN, CDR2 SVGIG (reference sequence).

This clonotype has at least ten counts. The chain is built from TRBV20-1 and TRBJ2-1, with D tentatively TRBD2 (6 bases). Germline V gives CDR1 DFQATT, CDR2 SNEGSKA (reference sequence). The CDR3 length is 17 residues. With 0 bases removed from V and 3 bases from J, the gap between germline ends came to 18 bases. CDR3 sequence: CSARDFRGTEHYNEQFF. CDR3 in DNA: TGCAGTGCTAGAGATTTTCGCGGGACGGAGCACTACAATGAGCAGTTCTTC.

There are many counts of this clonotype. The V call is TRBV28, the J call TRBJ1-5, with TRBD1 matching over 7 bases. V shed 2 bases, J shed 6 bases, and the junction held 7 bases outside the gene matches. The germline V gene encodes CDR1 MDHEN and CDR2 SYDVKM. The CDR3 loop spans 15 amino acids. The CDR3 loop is CASSLRGLVGQPQHF. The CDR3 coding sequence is TGTGCCAGCAGTTTAAGGGGGCTGGTGGGTCAGCCCCAGCATTTT. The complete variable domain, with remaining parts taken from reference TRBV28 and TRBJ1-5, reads DVKVTQSSRYLVKRTGEKVFLECVQDMDHENMFWYRQDPGLGLRLIYFSYDVKMKEKGDIPEGYSVSREKKERFSLILESASTNQTSMYLCASSLRGLVGQPQHFGDGTRLSIL.

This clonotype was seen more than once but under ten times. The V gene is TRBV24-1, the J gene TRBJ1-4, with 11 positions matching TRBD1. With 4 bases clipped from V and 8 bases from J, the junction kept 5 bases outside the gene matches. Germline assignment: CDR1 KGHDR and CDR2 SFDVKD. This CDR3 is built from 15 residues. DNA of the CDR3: TGTGCCACCAGTGACGCGGGACAGGGGGGGGAAAAACTGTTTTTT. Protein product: CATSDAGQGGEKLFF.

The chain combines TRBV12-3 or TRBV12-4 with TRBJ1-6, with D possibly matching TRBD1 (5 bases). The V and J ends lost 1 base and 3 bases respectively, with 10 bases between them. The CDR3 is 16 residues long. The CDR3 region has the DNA TGTGCCAGCAGTTTAGGAGGGGTTAACTATAATTCACCCCTCCACTTT. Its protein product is CASSLGGVNYNSPLHF.

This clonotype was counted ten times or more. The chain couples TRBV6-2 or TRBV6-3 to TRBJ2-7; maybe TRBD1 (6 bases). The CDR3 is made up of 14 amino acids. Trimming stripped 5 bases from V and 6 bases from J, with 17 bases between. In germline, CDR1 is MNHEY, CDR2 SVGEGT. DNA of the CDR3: TGTGCCAGCAGTGCGTCAGGGGTGCGCTCCGAGCAGTACTTC. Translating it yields CASSASGVRSEQYF.

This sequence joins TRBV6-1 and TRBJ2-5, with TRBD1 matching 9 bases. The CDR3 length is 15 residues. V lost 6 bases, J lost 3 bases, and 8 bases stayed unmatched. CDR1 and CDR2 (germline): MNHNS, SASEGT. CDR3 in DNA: TGTGCCAGCAGCCGTCCGGGACAGGGAAAAGAGACCCAGTACTTC. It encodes CASSRPGQGKETQYF.

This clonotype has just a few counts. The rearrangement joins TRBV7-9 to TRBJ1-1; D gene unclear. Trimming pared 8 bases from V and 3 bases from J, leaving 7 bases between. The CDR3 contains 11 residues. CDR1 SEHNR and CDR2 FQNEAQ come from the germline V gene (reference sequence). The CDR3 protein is CASVRDTEAFF. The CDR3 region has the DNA TGTGCCAGCGTGCGCGACACTGAAGCTTTCTTT.

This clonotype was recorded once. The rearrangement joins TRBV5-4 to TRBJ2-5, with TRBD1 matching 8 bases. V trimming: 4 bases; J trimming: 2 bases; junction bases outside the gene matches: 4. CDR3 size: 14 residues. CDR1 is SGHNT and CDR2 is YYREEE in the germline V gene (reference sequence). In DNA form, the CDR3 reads TGTGCCAGCAGCGACCGGACAGGGCAAGAGACCCAGTACTTC. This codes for CASSDRTGQETQYF.

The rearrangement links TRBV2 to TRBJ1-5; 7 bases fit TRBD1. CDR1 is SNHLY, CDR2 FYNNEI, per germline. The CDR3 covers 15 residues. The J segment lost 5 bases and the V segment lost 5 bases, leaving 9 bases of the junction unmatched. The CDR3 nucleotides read TGTGCCAGCAGTACCTCCGGGACAGATTATCAGCCCCAGCATTTT. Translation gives CASSTSGTDYQPQHF.

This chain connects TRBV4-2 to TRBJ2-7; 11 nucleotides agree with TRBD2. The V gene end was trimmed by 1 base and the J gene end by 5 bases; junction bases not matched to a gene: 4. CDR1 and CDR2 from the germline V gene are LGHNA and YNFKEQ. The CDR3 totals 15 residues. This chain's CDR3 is CASSQGLAGSNEQYF. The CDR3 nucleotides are TGTGCCAGCAGCCAAGGACTAGCGGGATCGAACGAGCAGTACTTC.

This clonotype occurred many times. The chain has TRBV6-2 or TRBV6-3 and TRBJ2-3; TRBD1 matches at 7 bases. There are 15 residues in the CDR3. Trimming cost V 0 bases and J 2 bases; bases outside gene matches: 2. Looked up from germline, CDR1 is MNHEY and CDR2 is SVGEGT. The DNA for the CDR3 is TGTGCCAGCAGTTACTCCACAGGGGACACAGATACGCAGTATTTT. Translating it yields CASSYSTGDTDTQYF.

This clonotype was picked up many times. DNA of the CDR3: TGCAGTGCTAGAGAACTAGCGGGAGGAGGTGCAGATACGCAGTATTTT. It encodes CSARELAGGGADTQYF. The chain employs TRBV20-1 and TRBJ2-3; 12 bases match TRBD2. The germline gives CDR1 DFQATT, CDR2 SNEGSKA (reference sequence). V gave up 0 bases and J gave up 4 bases; unmatched junction bases: 5. The CDR3 length is 16 residues.

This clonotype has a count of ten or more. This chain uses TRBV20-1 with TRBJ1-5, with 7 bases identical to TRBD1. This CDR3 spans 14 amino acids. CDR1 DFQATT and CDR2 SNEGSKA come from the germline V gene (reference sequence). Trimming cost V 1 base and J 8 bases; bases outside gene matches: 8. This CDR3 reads CSARGTGLDKPQHF. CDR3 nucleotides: TGCAGTGCTAGAGGGACAGGCCTTGACAAGCCCCAGCATTTT.

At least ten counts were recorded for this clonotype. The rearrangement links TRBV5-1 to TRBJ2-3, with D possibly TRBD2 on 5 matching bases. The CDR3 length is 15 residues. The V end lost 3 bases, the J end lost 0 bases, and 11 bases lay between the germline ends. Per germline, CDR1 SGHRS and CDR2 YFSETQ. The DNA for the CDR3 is TGCGCCAGCAGCTCCGCCGGACTTAGCACAGATACGCAGTATTTT. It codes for CASSSAGLSTDTQYF.

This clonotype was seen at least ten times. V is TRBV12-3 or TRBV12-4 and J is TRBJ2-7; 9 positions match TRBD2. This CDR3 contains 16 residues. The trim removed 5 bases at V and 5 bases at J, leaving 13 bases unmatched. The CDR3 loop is CASSVRPAGGGNEQYF. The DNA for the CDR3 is TGTGCCAGCAGTGTCCGTCCAGCGGGAGGTGGAAACGAGCAGTACTTC.

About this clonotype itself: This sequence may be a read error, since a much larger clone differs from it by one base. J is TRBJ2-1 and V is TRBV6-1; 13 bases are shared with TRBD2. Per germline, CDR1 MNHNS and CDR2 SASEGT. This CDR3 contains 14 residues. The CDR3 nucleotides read TGTGCCTGCAGTAAAACTAGCGGGAGGGGCGAGCAGTTCTTC. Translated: CACSKTSGRGEQFF.

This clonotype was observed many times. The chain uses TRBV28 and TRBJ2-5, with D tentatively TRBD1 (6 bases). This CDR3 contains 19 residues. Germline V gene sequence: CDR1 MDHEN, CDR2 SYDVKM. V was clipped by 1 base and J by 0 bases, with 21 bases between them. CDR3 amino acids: CASSLFGPFIQGNQETQYF. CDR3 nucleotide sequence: TGTGCCAGCAGTTTATTTGGCCCGTTTATCCAGGGGAACCAAGAGACCCAGTACTTC. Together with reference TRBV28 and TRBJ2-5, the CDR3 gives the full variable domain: DVKVTQSSRYLVKRTGEKVFLECVQDMDHENMFWYRQDPGLGLRLIYFSYDVKMKEKGDIPEGYSVSREKKERFSLILESASTNQTSMYLCASSLFGPFIQGNQETQYFGPGTRLLVL.

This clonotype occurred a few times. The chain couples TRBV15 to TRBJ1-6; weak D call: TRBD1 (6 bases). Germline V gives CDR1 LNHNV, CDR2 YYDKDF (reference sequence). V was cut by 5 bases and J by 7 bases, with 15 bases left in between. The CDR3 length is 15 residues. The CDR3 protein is CATSSTGLGNSPLHF. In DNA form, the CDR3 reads TGTGCCACCAGCTCCACAGGGTTAGGCAATTCACCCCTCCACTTT. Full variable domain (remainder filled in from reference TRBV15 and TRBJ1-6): DAMVIQNPRYQVTQFGKPVTLSCSQTLNHNVMYWYQQKSSQAPKLLFHYYDKDFNNEADTPDNFQSRRPNTSFCFLDIRSPGLGDTAMYLCATSSTGLGNSPLHFGNGTRLTVT.

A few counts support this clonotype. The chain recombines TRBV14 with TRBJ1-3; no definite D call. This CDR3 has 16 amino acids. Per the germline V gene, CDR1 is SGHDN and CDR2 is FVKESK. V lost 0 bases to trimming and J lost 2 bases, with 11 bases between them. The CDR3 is CASSQELAGAGNTIYF. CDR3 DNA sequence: TGTGCCAGCAGCCAAGAACTCGCAGGAGCTGGAAACACCATATATTTT.

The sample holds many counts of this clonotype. CDR3 sequence (DNA): TGTGCCACCAGCAGAGCAACAGGGCAAAGCACAGATACGCAGTATTTT. It encodes CATSRATGQSTDTQYF. The chain is built from TRBV15 and TRBJ2-3; D is possibly TRBD1 (6 bases). V gave up 1 base and J gave up 0 bases, with 11 bases separating them. The CDR3 has 16 residues. Germline V gene lookup returns CDR1 LNHNV and CDR2 YYDKDF (reference sequence).

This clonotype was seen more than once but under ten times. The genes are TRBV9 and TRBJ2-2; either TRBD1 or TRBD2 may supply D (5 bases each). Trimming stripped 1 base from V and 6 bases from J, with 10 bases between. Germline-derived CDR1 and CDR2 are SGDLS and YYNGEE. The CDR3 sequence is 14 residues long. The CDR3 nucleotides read TGTGCCAGCAGCGTAATGGGGGTGGCCGGGGAGCTGTTTTTT. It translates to CASSVMGVAGELFF.

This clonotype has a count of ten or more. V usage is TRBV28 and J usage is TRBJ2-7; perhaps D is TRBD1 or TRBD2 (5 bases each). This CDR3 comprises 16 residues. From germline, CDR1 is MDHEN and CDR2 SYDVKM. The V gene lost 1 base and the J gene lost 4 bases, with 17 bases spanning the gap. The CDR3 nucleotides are TGTGCCAGCAGTTTATATGTAACAGTCGGGACGTACGAGCAGTACTTC. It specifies CASSLYVTVGTYEQYF.

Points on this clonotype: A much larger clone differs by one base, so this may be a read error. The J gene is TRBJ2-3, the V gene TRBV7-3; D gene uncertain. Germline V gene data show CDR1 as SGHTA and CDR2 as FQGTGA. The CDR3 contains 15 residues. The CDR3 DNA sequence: TGTGCCAGCAGCTTACCAGCAATTAGCACAGATACGCAGTGTTTT. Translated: CASSLPAISTDTQCF.

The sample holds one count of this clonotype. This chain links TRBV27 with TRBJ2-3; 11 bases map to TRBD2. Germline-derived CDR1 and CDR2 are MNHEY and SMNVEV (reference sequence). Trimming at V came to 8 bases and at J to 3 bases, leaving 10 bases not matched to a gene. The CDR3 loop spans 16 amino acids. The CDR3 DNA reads TGTGCCAGCTCAGTTTCAGCTAGCGGGAGGACAGATACGCAGTATTTT. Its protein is CASSVSASGRTDTQYF.

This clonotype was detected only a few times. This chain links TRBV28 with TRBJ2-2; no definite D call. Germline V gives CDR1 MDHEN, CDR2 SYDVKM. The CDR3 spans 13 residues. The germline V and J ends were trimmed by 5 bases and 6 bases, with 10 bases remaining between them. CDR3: CASSQLIPGELFF. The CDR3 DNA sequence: TGTGCCAGCAGTCAATTAATACCCGGGGAGCTGTTTTTT.

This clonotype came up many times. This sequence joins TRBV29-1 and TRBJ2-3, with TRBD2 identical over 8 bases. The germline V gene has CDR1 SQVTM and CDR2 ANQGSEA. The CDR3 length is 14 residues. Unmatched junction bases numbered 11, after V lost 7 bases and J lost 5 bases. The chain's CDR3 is CSAGGGSVEDTQYF. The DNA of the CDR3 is TGCAGCGCGGGAGGGGGTAGTGTTGAAGATACGCAGTATTTT.

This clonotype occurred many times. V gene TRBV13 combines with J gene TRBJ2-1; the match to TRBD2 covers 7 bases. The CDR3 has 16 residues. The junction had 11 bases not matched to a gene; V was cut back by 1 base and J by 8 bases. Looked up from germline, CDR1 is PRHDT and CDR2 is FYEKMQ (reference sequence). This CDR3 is CASSLVAREIGDEQFF. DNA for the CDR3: TGTGCCAGCAGCTTAGTGGCGCGGGAGATCGGGGATGAGCAGTTCTTC.

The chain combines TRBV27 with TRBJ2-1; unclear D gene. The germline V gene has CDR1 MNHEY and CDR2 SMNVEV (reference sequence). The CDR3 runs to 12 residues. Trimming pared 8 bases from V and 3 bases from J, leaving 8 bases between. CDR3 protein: CASLSSYNEQFF. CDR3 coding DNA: TGTGCCAGCCTTTCTAGCTACAATGAGCAGTTCTTC.

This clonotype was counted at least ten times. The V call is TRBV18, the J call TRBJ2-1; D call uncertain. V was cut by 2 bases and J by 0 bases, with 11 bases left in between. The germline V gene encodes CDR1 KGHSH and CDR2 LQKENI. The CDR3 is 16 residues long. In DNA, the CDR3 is TGTGCCAGCTCACCATTAGGCTTCAACTCCTACAATGAGCAGTTCTTC. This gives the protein CASSPLGFNSYNEQFF.